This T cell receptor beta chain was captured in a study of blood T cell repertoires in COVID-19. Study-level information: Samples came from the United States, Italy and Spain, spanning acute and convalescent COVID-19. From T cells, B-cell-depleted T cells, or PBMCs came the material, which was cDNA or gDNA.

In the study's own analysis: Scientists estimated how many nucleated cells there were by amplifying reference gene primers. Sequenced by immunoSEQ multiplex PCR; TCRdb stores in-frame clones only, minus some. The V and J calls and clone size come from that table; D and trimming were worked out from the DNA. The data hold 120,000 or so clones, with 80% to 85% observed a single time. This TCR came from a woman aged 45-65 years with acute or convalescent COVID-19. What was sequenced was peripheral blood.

This CDR3 is CASRLSGNQGGYTF. The CDR3 DNA reads TGTGCCAGTAGGCTCTCAGGGAACCAGGGAGGCTACACCTTC. This rearrangement joins TRBV19 to TRBJ1-2; a possible D gene is TRBD1 (5 bases). Per germline, CDR1 LNHDA and CDR2 SQIVND (reference sequence). The length of the CDR3 is 14 residues. Trimming pared 6 bases from V and 8 bases from J, leaving 19 bases between.